This T cell receptor (beta chain) was profiled in a study of cytomegalovirus exposure and HLA in healthy donors. The CDR3 has 14 amino acids. Germline CDR1 is MNHNS and CDR2 is SASEGT. Deletions cut 0 bases from V and 3 bases from J, with 8 bases between. PCR involved 60 Vbeta and 13 Jbeta primers. The table came from immunoSEQ multiplex PCR; TCRdb's copy has only in-frame clones and leaves some out. The table records 80,000 to 95,000 clones, approximately 86% of them present only once. This sequence joins TRBV6-1 and TRBJ1-2, with no clear D. The source material was PBMCs. The TCR sequence derives from a man aged 30 to 45 in good health and CMV-seropositive. In nucleotides, the CDR3 is TGTGCCAGCAGTGAAGCGGGCCGAGACTATGGCTACACCTTC. It encodes CASSEAGRDYGYTF.